This T cell receptor (beta chain) was profiled in a study of blood T cells in healthy people across ages. Study-wide results and caveats: Naive CD4+ cells and diversity were both higher in long-lived donors than in aged donors. As age increased, TCR beta diversity per million T cells fell in a roughly linear fashion.

Total RNA amounts of at least 5 micrograms were extracted per sample. Trimming removed 5 bases from V and 2 bases from J; junction bases left unmatched: 13. The CDR3 extends over 19 amino acids. Germline loops: CDR1 SGHTA, CDR2 FQGNSA. The use of a sample-barcoded 5' primer and a J-beta primer mix characterized a second PCR of about 6 to 12 cycles. Every single cDNA molecule received a tag from a template-switch adaptor with 12 random nucleotides. TCRdb independently ran MiXCR on the 5' RACE reads; one entry per CDR3 protein. This table holds hundreds of thousands of distinct CDR3 sequences, just over 55% found once. About this clonotype: Its cognate antigen is unknown.

The rearrangement links TRBV7-2 to TRBJ2-5; 14 nucleotides line up with TRBD2. Material: blood. This TCR derives from a man aged 40-49 years in good health. CDR3 nucleotide sequence: TGTGCCAGCAGCCGCATAACGAGGACTAGCGGGGGGCCACAAGAGACCCAGTACTTC. It encodes CASSRITRTSGGPQETQYF.